This T cell receptor beta chain was identified during a study of tumor-infiltrating lymphocytes in primary liver carcinoma. Study-level points and caveats: In tumor-adjacent and tumor-blood pairs, overlap was lower than in tumor region pairs.

Concerning this clonotype itself: Its antigen remains unidentified. One end of the junction varies from germline; a read error may be responsible.

The investigators made TCR beta cDNA from 400 to 550 ng total RNA, using a constant-region primer. Three nested multiplex PCR rounds of slightly modified ARM-PCR generated TCR beta libraries. One entry per CDR3 protein, called by TCRdb with MiXCR from the multiplex PCR reads. The sample lists 250,000 to 350,000 distinct CDR3 sequences; 45% to 70% were seen once. Germline DNA was also extracted, and blood RNA was taken from unsorted whole blood. Sequencing used peripheral blood. This TCR came from a woman in her 30s with primary liver carcinoma and hepatitis B virus infection.

The CDR3 bases are TGTGCCAGCAGTTACTCATTATTGGACCGGGTGGTCTATGGCTACGCCTTC. Protein product: CASSYSLLDRVVYGYAF. The rearrangement links TRBV6-6 to TRBJ1-2; D is undetermined. Germline values: CDR1 MNHNY, CDR2 SVGAGI (reference sequence). The length of the CDR3 is 17 residues.